This TCR beta chain was documented in a study of cytomegalovirus exposure and HLA in healthy donors. Regarding the study as a whole: A later analysis showed that HLA-associated TCR beta chains had undergone more clonal expansion than equally common others.

Concerning this clone itself: Antigen unknown.

Germline values: CDR1 SSHAT, CDR2 FNYEAQ (reference sequence). The length of the CDR3 is 13 residues. PCR primers comprised 60 Vbeta and 13 Jbeta primers. Clones were sequenced by immunoSEQ multiplex PCR, and TCRdb holds only the in-frame ones, with some missing. The table shows about 160,000 clones, with roughly 65% occurring only once. Sequenced: PBMCs. The sequence was collected from a man between 18 and 29 years old in good health and CMV-seropositive. V and J are TRBV7-7 and TRBJ1-6; the D is unclear. The CDR3 DNA is TGTGCTACCCGAGGGCGGGCTAATTCACCCCTCCACTTT. Its translation is CATRGRANSPLHF.